Listed here is a single TCR beta chain. This record belongs to a study of technical replicates of blood from a handful of donors. Libraries were prepared by immunoSEQ multiplex PCR; TCRdb keeps only in-frame clonotypes and omits some of them. The repertoire has around 68,000 clones, 91% of them found once; the top ten carry under 0.4%. V lost 1 base to trimming and J lost 1 base, with 4 bases between them. The CDR3 is 13 residues long. CDR1 is SGHDN, CDR2 FVKESK, per germline. The receptor was derived from a human donor in good health. Some clones in this sample may be carry-over from other donors' samples. The material sequenced was T cells isolated from PBMCs. The chain has TRBV14 and TRBJ1-1; D not resolved. CDR3 DNA: TGTGCCAGCAGCCAAGGCAGGAACACTGAAGCTTTCTTT. It translates to CASSQGRNTEAFF.